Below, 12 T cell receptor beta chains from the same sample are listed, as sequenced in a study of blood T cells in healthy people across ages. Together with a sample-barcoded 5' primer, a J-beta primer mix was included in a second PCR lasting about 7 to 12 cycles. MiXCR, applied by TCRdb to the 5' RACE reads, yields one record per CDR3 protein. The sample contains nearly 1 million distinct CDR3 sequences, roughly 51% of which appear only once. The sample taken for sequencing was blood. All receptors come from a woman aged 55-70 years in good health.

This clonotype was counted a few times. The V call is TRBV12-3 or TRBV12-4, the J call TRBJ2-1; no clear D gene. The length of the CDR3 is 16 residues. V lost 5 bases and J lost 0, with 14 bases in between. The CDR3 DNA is TGTGCCAGCAGTCCCCCCTCTTTCAGCTCCTACAATGAGCAGTTCTTC. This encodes CASSPPSFSSYNEQFF.

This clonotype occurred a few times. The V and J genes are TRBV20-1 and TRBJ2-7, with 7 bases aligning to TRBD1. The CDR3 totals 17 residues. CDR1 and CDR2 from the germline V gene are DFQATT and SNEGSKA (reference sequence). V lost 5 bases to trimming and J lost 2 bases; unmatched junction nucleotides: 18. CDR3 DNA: TGCAGTGCTCGCGGACAGGACAAGCGATCAATTCCCTACGAGCAGTACTTC. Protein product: CSARGQDKRSIPYEQYF.

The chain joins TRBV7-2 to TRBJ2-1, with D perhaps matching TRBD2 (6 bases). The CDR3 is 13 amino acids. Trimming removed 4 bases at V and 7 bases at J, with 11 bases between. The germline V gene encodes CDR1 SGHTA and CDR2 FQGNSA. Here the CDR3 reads CASSSTRLNEQFF. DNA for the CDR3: TGTGCCAGCAGCTCGACTAGGTTAAATGAGCAGTTCTTC.

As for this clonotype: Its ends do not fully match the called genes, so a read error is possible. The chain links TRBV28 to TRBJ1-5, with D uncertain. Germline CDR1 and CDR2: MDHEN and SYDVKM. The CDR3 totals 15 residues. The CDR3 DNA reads TGTGCCAGCAGTTTCTTCGACGGCTACAATCAGCCCCGGCATTTT. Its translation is CASSFFDGYNQPRHF.

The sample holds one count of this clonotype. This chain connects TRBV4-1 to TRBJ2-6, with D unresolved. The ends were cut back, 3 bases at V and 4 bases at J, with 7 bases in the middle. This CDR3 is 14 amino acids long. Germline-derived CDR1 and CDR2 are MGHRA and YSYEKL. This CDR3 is CASSQGYGANVLTF. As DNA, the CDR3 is TGCGCCAGCAGCCAGGGGTACGGGGCCAACGTCCTGACTTTC.

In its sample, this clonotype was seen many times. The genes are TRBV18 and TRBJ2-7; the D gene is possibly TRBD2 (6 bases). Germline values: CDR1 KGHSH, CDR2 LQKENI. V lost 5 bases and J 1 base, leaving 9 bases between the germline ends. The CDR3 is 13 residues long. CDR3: CASSSAGSYEQYF. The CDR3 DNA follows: TGTGCCAGCTCATCTGCGGGGTCCTACGAGCAGTACTTC.

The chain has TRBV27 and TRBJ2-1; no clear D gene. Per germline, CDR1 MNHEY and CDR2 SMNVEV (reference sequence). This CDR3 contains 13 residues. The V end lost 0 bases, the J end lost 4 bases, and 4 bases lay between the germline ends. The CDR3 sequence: CASSLSVYNEQFF. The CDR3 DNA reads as TGTGCCAGCAGTTTATCCGTTTACAATGAGCAGTTCTTC.

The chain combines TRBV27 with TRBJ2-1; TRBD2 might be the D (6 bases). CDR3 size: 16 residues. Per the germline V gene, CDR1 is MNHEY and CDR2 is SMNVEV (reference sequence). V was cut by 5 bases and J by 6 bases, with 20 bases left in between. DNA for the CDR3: TGTGCCAGCAGTCCTCTACGCAGGGAGGTGTCCAATGAGCAGTTCTTC. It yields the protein CASSPLRREVSNEQFF.

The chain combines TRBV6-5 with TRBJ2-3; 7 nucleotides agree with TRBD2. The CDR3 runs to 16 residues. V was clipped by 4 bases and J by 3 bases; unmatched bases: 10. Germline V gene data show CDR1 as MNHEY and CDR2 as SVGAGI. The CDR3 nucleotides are TGTGCCAGCAGTTCCGGACTAGAGACGGCTACAGATACGCAGTATTTT. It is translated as CASSSGLETATDTQYF.

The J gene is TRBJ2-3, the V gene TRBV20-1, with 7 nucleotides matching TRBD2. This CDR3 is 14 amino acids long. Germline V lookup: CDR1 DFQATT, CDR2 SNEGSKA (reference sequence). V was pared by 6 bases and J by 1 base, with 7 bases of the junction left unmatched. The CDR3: CSAVGTTRTDTQYF. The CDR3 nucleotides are TGCAGTGCCGTCGGGACTACACGCACAGATACGCAGTATTTT.

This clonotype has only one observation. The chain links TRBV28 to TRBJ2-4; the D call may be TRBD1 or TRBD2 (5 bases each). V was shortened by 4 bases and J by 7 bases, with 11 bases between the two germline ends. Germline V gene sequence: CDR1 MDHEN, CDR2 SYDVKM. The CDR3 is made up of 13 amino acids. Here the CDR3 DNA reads TGTGCCAGCAGTTCCCAGGGCGGGAACATTCAGTACTTC. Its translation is CASSSQGGNIQYF.

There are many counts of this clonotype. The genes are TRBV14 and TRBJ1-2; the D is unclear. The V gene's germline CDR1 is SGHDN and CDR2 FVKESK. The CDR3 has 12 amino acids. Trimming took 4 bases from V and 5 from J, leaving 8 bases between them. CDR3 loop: CASSPLGYGYTF. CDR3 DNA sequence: TGTGCCAGCAGCCCGCTGGGGTATGGCTACACCTTC.